This TCR beta chain is from a study of CD8 T cells in Susac syndrome. General observations from the study: Individuals included in the TCR sequencing and HLA analysis were acknowledged by the study to be relatively few in number.

On this clonotype itself: Its antigen is currently unknown.

Blood CD8+ and CD4+ T cells underwent high-throughput TCR beta sequencing. Negative isolation yielded the CD8+ and CD4+ T cells, while FACS enriched the TEMRA cells. Random-hexamer reverse transcription was applied to about 0.45 to 1 ug RNA. Each CDR3 protein gets one entry after TCRdb re-called the immunoSEQ multiplex PCR reads with MiXCR. The sample has some 130,000 distinct CDR3 sequences; around 94% are singletons. Germline-derived CDR1 and CDR2 are KGHSH and LQKENI. The CDR3 extends over 14 amino acids. V dropped 4 bases and J dropped 6 bases, with 13 bases sitting between them. The clonotype originates from a human donor with multiple sclerosis. The J gene is TRBJ1-5, the V gene TRBV18; D is perhaps TRBD1 (6 bases). The sample consisted of CD4+ T cells from PBMCs. The CDR3 DNA sequence: TGTGCCAGCTCACTCAGGGGAGCAATTCAGCCCCAGCATTTT. Residues: CASSLRGAIQPQHF. Filled out from reference TRBV18 and TRBJ1-5, the complete variable domain reads NAGVMQNPRHLVRRRGQEARLRCSPMKGHSHVYWYRQLPEEGLKFMVYLQKENIIDESGMPKERFSAEFPKEGPSILRIQQVVRGDSAAYFCASSLRGAIQPQHFGDGTRLSIL.